This T cell receptor (beta chain) comes out of a study of T-cell memory formation after mild COVID-19. MiXCR, run by TCRdb on the 5' RACE reads, gives a single entry per CDR3 protein. The repertoire holds about 190,000 distinct CDR3 sequences, 18% seen once, with roughly 2.3% in the top ten. The CDR3 extends over 14 amino acids. CDR1 is DFQATT, CDR2 SNEGSKA, per germline (reference sequence). The V segment lost 6 bases and the J segment 3 bases; nucleotides outside the gene matches: 9. The sequencing input was PBMCs or a T cell subset sorted from them (not recorded which). The genes are TRBV20-1 and TRBJ2-7; 9 bases are a match to TRBD1. The TCR comes from an adult woman who had mild COVID-19 (a few samples of this study predate the infection). Cell type and time point are not known. CDR3 loop: CSALRRDRDYEQYF. The CDR3 DNA sequence: TGCAGTGCCCTTAGGCGGGACAGGGACTACGAGCAGTACTTC.